This TCR beta chain comes out of a study of shared clonotypes between healthy human individuals. Germline V gene lookup returns CDR1 MDHEN and CDR2 SYDVKM. Germline trimming cut 6 bases from V and 7 bases from J; bases unmatched to any gene: 17. CDR3 size: 17 residues. TCRdb keeps only in-frame clones here, not all; method: immunoSEQ multiplex PCR. The sample includes 2 million to 2.5 million clones, about 92% of them seen just once. This clonotype was obtained from a man aged 18 to 29 in good health. Some clones in this sample may be carry-over from other donors' samples. The chain links TRBV28 to TRBJ1-2, with 10 bases fitting TRBD1. The sample comprised naive CD4+ T cells from PBMCs. Specified subset: CD45RA+ positively selected. The CDR3 DNA reads TGTGCCAGCAGCTCTAACTACTTCGGACAGGGGGTTCGTGGCTACACCTTC. Protein sequence: CASSSNYFGQGVRGYTF.